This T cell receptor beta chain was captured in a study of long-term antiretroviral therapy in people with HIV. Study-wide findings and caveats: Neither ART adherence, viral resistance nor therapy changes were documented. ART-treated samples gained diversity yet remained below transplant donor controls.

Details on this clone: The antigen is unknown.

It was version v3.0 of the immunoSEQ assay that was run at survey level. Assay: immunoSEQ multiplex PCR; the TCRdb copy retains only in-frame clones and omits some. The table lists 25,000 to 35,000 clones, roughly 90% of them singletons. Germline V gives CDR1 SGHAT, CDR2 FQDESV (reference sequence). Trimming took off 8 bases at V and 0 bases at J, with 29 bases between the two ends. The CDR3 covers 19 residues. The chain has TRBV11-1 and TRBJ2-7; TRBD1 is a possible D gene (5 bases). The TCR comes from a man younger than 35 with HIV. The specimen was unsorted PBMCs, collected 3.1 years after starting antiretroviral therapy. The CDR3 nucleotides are TGTGCCAGCGCCCTATCACCCTCCTCGCGGCAGGGCCCCTCCTACGAGCAGTACTTC. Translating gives CASALSPSSRQGPSYEQYF. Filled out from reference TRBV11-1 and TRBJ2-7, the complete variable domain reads EAEVAQSPRYKITEKSQAVAFWCDPISGHATLYWYRQILGQGPELLVQFQDESVVDDSQLPKDRFSAERLKGVDSTLKIQPAELGDSAMYLCASALSPSSRQGPSYEQYFGPGTRLTVT.